The 28 T cell receptor beta chains reported below all come from one sample, sequenced in a study of T-cell reconstitution after alpha-beta-depleted transplantation in children. TCRbeta library construction was performed incorporating unique molecular identifiers. TCRdb fed the PCR reads into MiXCR, producing one record per CDR3 protein. The sample shows about 230,000 distinct CDR3 sequences, approximately 10% of them seen only once. Here the sequenced sample was PBMCs from the stem cell graft donor, taken from the stem cell graft. The receptors here all came from a human donor who donated a stem cell graft to a child with acute lymphoblastic leukemia.

The table lists this clonotype with a few counts. The chain carries TRBV5-1 and TRBJ2-1, with TRBD2 identical over 13 bases. The CDR3 runs to 17 residues. The germline V gene has CDR1 SGHRS and CDR2 YFSETQ. Trimming removed 6 bases from V and 10 bases from J; junction bases left unmatched: 16. The CDR3 DNA follows: TGCGCCAGCAACCTTTACCAAAGGACTAGCGGGGGAGAGGAGCAGTTCTTC. As protein: CASNLYQRTSGGEEQFF.

The V and J genes are TRBV25-1 and TRBJ2-1; TRBD1 agrees at 9 bases. This CDR3 contains 16 residues. Per germline, CDR1 MGHDK and CDR2 SYGVNS. The V and J ends lost 4 bases and 3 bases, in that order; junction bases with no gene match: 7. CDR3 DNA: TGTGCCAGCAGTGCCTCGACAGGGGGTGACTACAATGAGCAGTTCTTC. Its translation: CASSASTGGDYNEQFF.

In this sample, this clonotype turned up many times. This chain connects TRBV4-1 to TRBJ2-2; D is uncertain. Germline assignment: CDR1 MGHRA and CDR2 YSYEKL. CDR3 length equals 15 residues. The ends were cut back, 0 bases at V and 0 bases at J, with 5 bases in the middle. Here the CDR3 reads CASSQDISNTGELFF. In nucleotides, the CDR3 is TGCGCCAGCAGCCAAGATATCTCGAACACCGGGGAGCTGTTTTTT.

This chain links TRBV20-1 with TRBJ2-2, with 9 bases identical to TRBD2. This CDR3 spans 16 amino acids. V lost 2 bases and J lost 0; bases outside the gene matches: 4. From germline, CDR1 is DFQATT and CDR2 SNEGSKA (reference sequence). The CDR3 spells CSARLLAGTNTGELFF. In DNA form, the CDR3 reads TGCAGTGCTAGACTCCTAGCGGGGACGAACACCGGGGAGCTGTTTTTT.

The chain couples TRBV7-9 to TRBJ1-1; TRBD1 aligns across 8 bases. V was pared by 1 base and J by 8 bases, with 9 bases of the junction left unmatched. The CDR3 consists of 15 residues. Germline lookup yields CDR1 SEHNR and CDR2 FQNEAQ (reference sequence). CDR3 region: CASSLGTGLGGEAFF. DNA of the CDR3: TGTGCCAGCAGCTTAGGGACAGGGCTGGGCGGAGAAGCTTTCTTT.

This clonotype has at least ten counts. The chain links TRBV29-1 to TRBJ1-2; 7 bases fit TRBD1. CDR1 is SQVTM and CDR2 is ANQGSEA in the germline V gene. J gave up 4 bases and V 6 bases, and 20 bases lay outside the gene matches. This CDR3 is 17 amino acids long. CDR3 sequence: CSVQNRGMMMVGYGYTF. As DNA, the CDR3 is TGCAGCGTACAAAACAGGGGTATGATGATGGTCGGCTATGGCTACACCTTC.

This clonotype appeared many times. The V gene is TRBV13, the J gene TRBJ1-6; 9 bases agree with TRBD1. The junction had 9 bases not matched to a gene; V was cut back by 2 bases and J by 7 bases. Germline-derived CDR1 and CDR2 are PRHDT and FYEKMQ (reference sequence). This CDR3 spans 17 amino acids. CDR3 amino acids: CASSLWDLGQGNSPLHF. CDR3 in DNA: TGTGCCAGCAGCTTATGGGATTTGGGACAGGGAAATTCACCCCTCCACTTT.

The sample holds many counts of this clonotype. This chain joins TRBV6-5 and TRBJ2-3, with D possibly TRBD1 on 5 matching bases. Trimming removed 11 bases at V and 5 bases at J, with 14 bases between. CDR3 size: 12 residues. CDR1 is MNHEY, CDR2 SVGAGI, per germline. CDR3 protein: CARTGFRDTQYF. In DNA form, the CDR3 reads TGTGCCCGCACAGGTTTTCGAGATACGCAGTATTTT.

This clonotype has at least ten counts. The chain uses TRBV5-1 and TRBJ2-7, with D uncertain. Germline CDR1 reads SGHRS; CDR2 reads YFSETQ. The CDR3 sequence is 14 residues long. Trimming removed 0 bases at V and 4 bases at J, with 11 bases between. The CDR3 DNA follows: TGCGCCAGCAGCTTGGGCCCCCCCACTTACGAGCAGTACTTC. The encoded protein is CASSLGPPTYEQYF.

This clonotype was seen a single time. The genes are TRBV10-2 and TRBJ2-1; D possibly corresponds to TRBD2 (7 bases). This CDR3 contains 13 residues. V shed 10 bases and J shed 6 bases, with 16 bases lying between them. Germline CDR1 WSHSY, CDR2 SAAADI. The CDR3 DNA sequence: TGCGCCACCAACCGGGGAGGGGGCAATGAGCAGTTCTTC. Amino acids: CATNRGGGNEQFF.

This clonotype came up a few times. The genes are TRBV5-5 and TRBJ2-1, with 12 positions matching TRBD1. With V trimmed by 3 bases and J by 6 bases, 7 bases remained unmatched. The germline gives CDR1 SGHKS, CDR2 YYEKEE (reference sequence). The CDR3 has 16 residues. The CDR3: CASSWGTGGAGNEQFF. The CDR3, as DNA: TGTGCCAGCAGCTGGGGGACAGGGGGCGCCGGCAATGAGCAGTTCTTC.

In its sample, this clonotype was seen a few times. V gene TRBV11-1 combines with J gene TRBJ2-3, with 7 bases fitting TRBD2. Germline V gene sequence: CDR1 SGHAT, CDR2 FQDESV (reference sequence). The CDR3 consists of 18 residues. The junction had 12 bases not matched to a gene; V was cut back by 1 base and J by 2 bases. The CDR3 loop reads CASSLVPSLAQSTDTQYF. The CDR3 nucleotides read TGTGCCAGCAGCTTAGTCCCCTCACTAGCGCAATCCACAGATACGCAGTATTTT. Looking up the rest from reference TRBV11-1 and TRBJ2-3 gives the full variable domain: EAEVAQSPRYKITEKSQAVAFWCDPISGHATLYWYRQILGQGPELLVQFQDESVVDDSQLPKDRFSAERLKGVDSTLKIQPAELGDSAMYLCASSLVPSLAQSTDTQYFGPGTRLTVL.

The chain carries TRBV5-1 and TRBJ2-5, with D maybe TRBD2 (6 bases). CDR1 and CDR2 from the germline V gene are SGHRS and YFSETQ. CDR3 length equals 15 residues. Trimming pared 3 bases from V and 0 bases from J, leaving 12 bases between. The CDR3 DNA reads as TGCGCCAGCAGCTCCAATGCGGGGAACCAAGAGACCCAGTACTTC. Protein sequence: CASSSNAGNQETQYF.

V and J are TRBV18 and TRBJ2-3; D is ambiguous. This CDR3 contains 13 residues. CDR1 is KGHSH, CDR2 LQKENI, per germline. Trimming stripped 3 bases from V and 2 bases from J, with 6 bases between. CDR3 amino acids: CASSPTYTDTQYF. The CDR3 coding sequence is TGTGCCAGCTCACCTACTTACACAGATACGCAGTATTTT.

This clonotype was seen ten or more times. The chain combines TRBV25-1 with TRBJ2-2; D call uncertain. Per the germline V gene, CDR1 is MGHDK and CDR2 is SYGVNS. V was clipped by 3 bases and J by 1 base, with 6 bases between them. The CDR3 covers 14 residues. This chain's CDR3 is CASSEHKNTGELFF. CDR3 in DNA: TGTGCCAGCAGTGAGCACAAGAACACCGGGGAGCTGTTTTTT.

In this sample, this clonotype turned up a few times. The gene calls are TRBV7-8 and TRBJ2-7; weak D call: TRBD1 (6 bases). The CDR3 contains 15 residues. Trimming removed 4 bases from V and 4 bases from J, with 17 bases in between. The germline V gene has CDR1 SGHVS and CDR2 FQNEAQ. CDR3 in amino acids: CASSSRRGQTYEQYF. The CDR3 DNA follows: TGTGCCAGCAGCTCGAGGAGAGGACAGACGTACGAGCAGTACTTC.

The chain has TRBV19 and TRBJ1-2; TRBD1 is a possible D gene (5 bases). Trimming cost V 9 bases and J 4 bases, with 21 bases left between them. CDR3 length: 15 amino acids. Germline V CDR1 and CDR2: LNHDA, SQIVND (reference sequence). The CDR3 sequence is CASHGTAVVVYGYTF. The CDR3 DNA is TGTGCCAGCCACGGGACGGCTGTTGTCGTCTATGGCTACACCTTC.

This clonotype was counted ten times or more. This chain joins TRBV6-5 and TRBJ2-7, with D tentatively TRBD1 (6 bases). In germline, CDR1 is MNHEY, CDR2 SVGAGI. Trimming removed 2 bases at V and 3 bases at J, with 11 bases between. CDR3 length equals 14 residues. This CDR3 reads CASSYGQNSYEQYF. Written as DNA, the CDR3 is TGTGCCAGCAGTTACGGACAGAATAGCTACGAGCAGTACTTC.

This chain uses TRBV12-3 or TRBV12-4 with TRBJ1-5, with TRBD1 identical over 8 bases. The ends lost 3 bases at V and 9 bases at J; junction bases unmatched: 7. This CDR3 comprises 14 residues. The CDR3 here is CASSLGGQGGPQHF. Written as DNA, the CDR3 is TGTGCCAGCAGTTTGGGCGGACAGGGTGGGCCCCAGCATTTT.

This clonotype was observed a handful of times. The rearrangement links TRBV7-8 to TRBJ2-7, with 8 bases aligning to TRBD2. Per the germline V gene, CDR1 is SGHVS and CDR2 is FQNEAQ. This CDR3 is built from 13 residues. The trim removed 5 bases at V and 9 bases at J, leaving 9 bases unmatched. The CDR3 region has the DNA TGTGCCAGCAGCCCCCGGGAGGGGTGGCGGCAGTACTTC. It yields the protein CASSPREGWRQYF.

This clonotype occurred many times. The V call is TRBV10-2, the J call TRBJ2-7; D is perhaps TRBD1 or TRBD2 (5 bases each). Germline V CDR1 and CDR2: WSHSY, SAAADI. The CDR3 spans 15 residues. V was clipped by 1 base and J by 2 bases, with 12 bases between them. The CDR3 protein is CASSEWGMETYEQYF. The CDR3 DNA reads TGCGCCAGCAGTGAGTGGGGGATGGAAACCTACGAGCAGTACTTC.

The table lists this clonotype with a few counts. The chain couples TRBV5-1 to TRBJ2-7; a possible D gene is TRBD2 (6 bases). The CDR3 is 15 amino acids. V lost 3 bases to trimming and J lost 0 bases, with 13 bases between them. Germline-derived CDR1 and CDR2 are SGHRS and YFSETQ. The CDR3 here is CASSSERVSSYEQYF. Written as DNA, the CDR3 is TGCGCCAGCAGCTCGGAGCGGGTAAGCTCCTACGAGCAGTACTTC.

This clonotype appeared many times. This rearrangement joins TRBV15 to TRBJ2-3, with 12 bases that match TRBD2. The germline gives CDR1 LNHNV, CDR2 YYDKDF (reference sequence). V dropped 5 bases and J dropped 8; count of bases not matched to a gene: 11. The CDR3 consists of 16 residues. CDR3 sequence (DNA): TGTGCCACCAGCCGACGGACTAGCGGGGACCCAGGTACGCAGTATTTT. Encoded protein: CATSRRTSGDPGTQYF.

This chain uses TRBV3-1 with TRBJ2-1; TRBD2 agrees at 10 bases. The CDR3 runs 15 residues. Germline CDR1 is LGHDT and CDR2 is YNNKEL (reference sequence). V trimming: 7 bases; J trimming: 4 bases; junction bases outside the gene matches: 7. In nucleotides, the CDR3 is TGTGCCAGCATCATTAGCGGGGGGACGTACAATGAGCAGTTCTTC. Translating gives CASIISGGTYNEQFF.

This clonotype has just a few counts. V gene TRBV5-1 combines with J gene TRBJ1-1; D remains ambiguous. The CDR3 sequence is 12 residues long. V gave up 7 bases and J gave up 0 bases, with 7 bases separating them. The germline gives CDR1 SGHRS, CDR2 YFSETQ. The CDR3 DNA sequence: TGCGCCAGCTCACAGATGAACACTGAAGCTTTCTTT. This codes for CASSQMNTEAFF.

This clonotype has only a few counts. The chain joins TRBV27 to TRBJ1-1; 7 nucleotides align to TRBD1. V shed 3 bases, J shed 6 bases, and the junction held 7 bases outside the gene matches. The germline V gene has CDR1 MNHEY and CDR2 SMNVEV (reference sequence). This CDR3 spans 14 amino acids. CDR3 loop: CASSFLDRDAEAFF. The CDR3 DNA sequence: TGTGCCAGCAGTTTTTTAGACAGGGACGCTGAAGCTTTCTTT.

The chain employs TRBV5-1 and TRBJ1-1, with no clear D. CDR1 is SGHRS and CDR2 is YFSETQ in the germline V gene. V was shortened by 0 bases and J by 2 bases, with 14 bases between the two germline ends. The CDR3 spans 16 residues. The CDR3 DNA reads as TGCGCCAGCAGCTTGGAAGCAGCATTAATAAACACTGAAGCTTTCTTT. It is translated as CASSLEAALINTEAFF.

Of note for this clonotype: At one end the junction does not follow the germline gene, possibly because of a read error. The chain combines TRBV7-2 with TRBJ2-4, with 11 nucleotides matching TRBD2. Germline V gene data show CDR1 as SGHTA and CDR2 as FQGNSA. The CDR3 length is 16 residues. The CDR3 here is CASSLAGGRGGNIQYF. The CDR3 DNA follows: TGTGCCAGCAGTTTAGCGGGGGGGCGCGGTGGAAACATTCAGTACTTC.